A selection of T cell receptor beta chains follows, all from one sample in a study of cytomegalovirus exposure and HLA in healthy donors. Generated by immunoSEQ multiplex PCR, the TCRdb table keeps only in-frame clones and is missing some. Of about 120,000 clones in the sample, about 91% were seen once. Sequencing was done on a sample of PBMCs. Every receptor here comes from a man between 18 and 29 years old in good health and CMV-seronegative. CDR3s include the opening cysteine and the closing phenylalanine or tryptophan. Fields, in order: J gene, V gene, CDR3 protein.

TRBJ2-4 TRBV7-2 CASSLALGARAKNIQYF
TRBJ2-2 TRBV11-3 CASSLDSETLYTGELFF
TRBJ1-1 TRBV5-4 CASHMALGGVAEAFF
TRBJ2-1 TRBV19 CASAGQGAGEQFF
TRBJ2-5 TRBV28 CASRNTGSQETQYF
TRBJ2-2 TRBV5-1 CASQQGVDTGELFF
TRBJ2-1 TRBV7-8 CASSQEESGISYFNEQFF
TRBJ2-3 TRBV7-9 CASSPRRSTDTQYF
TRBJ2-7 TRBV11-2 CASSLDAGGPYEQYF
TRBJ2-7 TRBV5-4 CASRNRERGDEQYF
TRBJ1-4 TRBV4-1 CASSQAQMINEKLFF
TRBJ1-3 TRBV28 CASSWGRGNTIYF
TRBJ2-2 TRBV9 CASSPSRVASGELFF
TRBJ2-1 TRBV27 CASRTPSREYNEQFF
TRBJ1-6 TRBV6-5 CASSYARASYNSPLHF
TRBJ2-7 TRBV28 CASSFSFTGGDYEQYF
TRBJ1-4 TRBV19 CAATSGTGDEKLFF
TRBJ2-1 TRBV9 CASSVAVFRNEQFF
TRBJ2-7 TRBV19 CASSIKGQGDSQEQYF
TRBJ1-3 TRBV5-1 CASSLNDPEDTIYF
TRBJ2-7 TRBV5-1 CASSLGLLAGGSEQYF
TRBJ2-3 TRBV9 CASSKTGTSGSTDTQYF
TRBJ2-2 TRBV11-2 CASSIRTSAAGELFF
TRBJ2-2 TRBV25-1 CASSESYGSGTGELFF